This record looks at one T cell receptor (beta chain) sequence and its context. Additional DNA sequences in this sample encode the identical CDR3. All of the isolated RNA was reverse transcribed, so expressed TCRB transcripts were sequenced. Clones were read by immunoSEQ multiplex PCR, and TCRdb kept only the in-frame ones, dropping some. This table holds a few hundred thousand clones, less than 15% found once. This sample is drawn from a study of beta chain features in type 1 diabetes. The V gene's germline CDR1 is MNHEY and CDR2 SMNVEV (reference sequence). CDR3 length: 13 amino acids. V was pared by 5 bases and J by 4 bases, with 11 bases between.

This TCR was recovered from a woman aged 18-29 years in good health. J is TRBJ2-5 and V is TRBV27, with unresolved D. What was sequenced was naive CD4+ T cells from blood. CDR3 nucleotides: TGTGCCAGCAGTCCCCGACGAGGAGAGACCCAGTACTTC. It codes for CASSPRRGETQYF.